These T cell receptor beta chains were read from a single sample in a study of PD-1 blockade in mismatch repair-deficient tumors. Repertoires were generated with immunoSEQ multiplex PCR, while TCRdb's copy carries only in-frame clones and drops some. The sample holds under 25,000 clones, around 80% seen once. Sequenced here: PBMCs, sampled 52 weeks after starting pembrolizumab. Receptors originate from an adult with mismatch repair-deficient cancer. The CDR3 runs from the conserved cysteine through the conserved F or W. A D gene is named only where the DNA matches it firmly. Size is omitted from some rows. Given values are once, few, many or a class for expanded clones.

j_call | clone_size | cdr3_length | v_call | d_call | cdr3_aa | cdr3_nt
TRBJ1-5 | once | 14 | TRBV29-1 | TRBD1 | CSVEEGDRVQPQHF | TGCAGCGTTGAAGAAGGGGACAGGGTTCAGCCCCAGCATTTT
TRBJ2-5 | NA | 16 | TRBV5-1 | TRBD2 | CASSLAVAGGPETQYF | TGCGCCAGCAGCTTGGCCGTAGCGGGAGGGCCCGAGACCCAGTACTTC
TRBJ2-1 | NA | 16 | TRBV11-3 | TRBD2 | CASSLMGLAGSNEQFF | TGTGCCAGCAGCTTAATGGGCCTAGCGGGAAGCAATGAGCAGTTCTTC
TRBJ1-4 | NA | 14 | TRBV10-3 | NA | CAISEGATNEKLFF | TGTGCCATCAGTGAAGGGGCGACTAATGAAAAACTGTTTTTT
TRBJ1-2 | NA | 15 | TRBV19 | NA | CASSIPGHRQDGYTF | TGTGCCAGTAGTATACCCGGACATCGGCAGGATGGCTACACCTTC
TRBJ2-2 | NA | 14 | TRBV5-6 | NA | CASSLGAGSGELFF | TGTGCCAGCAGCTTGGGGGCAGGGTCCGGGGAGCTGTTTTTT
TRBJ2-1 | NA | 18 | TRBV7-2 | TRBD2 | CASSLIGVTSGRGHEQFF | TGTGCCAGCAGCTTAATTGGTGTGACTAGCGGGAGAGGCCATGAGCAGTTCTTC
TRBJ2-7 | few | 13 | TRBV7-2 | TRBD1 | CASSQGGGYEQYF | TGTGCCAGCAGTCAAGGGGGCGGGTACGAGCAGTACTTC
TRBJ1-2 | few | 12 | TRBV7-6 | NA | CASSSDSDGYTF | TGTGCCAGCAGCTCGGACAGCGATGGCTACACCTTC
TRBJ2-3 | NA | 14 | TRBV6-1 | TRBD2 | CASSLAGAEDTQYF | TGTGCCAGCAGTCTAGCGGGAGCCGAAGATACGCAGTATTTT
TRBJ1-5 | NA | 14 | TRBV19 | TRBD1 | CASSENRGPQPQHF | TGTGCCAGTAGTGAGAACAGGGGGCCTCAGCCCCAGCATTTT
TRBJ1-1 | NA | 14 | TRBV5-1 | TRBD1 | CASRAGTGYTEAFF | TGCGCCAGCAGGGCCGGGACAGGGTACACTGAAGCTTTCTTT
TRBJ1-4 | NA | 14 | TRBV6-5 | NA | CASSYGGIYEKLFF | TGTGCCAGCAGTTATGGAGGCATCTATGAAAAACTGTTTTTT
TRBJ1-1 | NA | 14 | TRBV18 | TRBD1 | CASSGLQGGTEAFF | TGTGCCAGCTCAGGTCTACAGGGGGGCACTGAAGCTTTCTTT
TRBJ1-2 | NA | 14 | TRBV18 | NA | CASSPLDGIYGYTF | TGTGCCAGCTCACCATTAGACGGGATCTATGGCTACACCTTC
TRBJ2-5 | NA | 15 | TRBV6-5 | TRBD2 | CASSISGSGRETQYF | TGTGCCAGCAGTATCTCGGGTAGCGGGAGAGAGACCCAGTACTTC
TRBJ2-7 | NA | 15 | TRBV28 | NA | CASSSTGYRTYEQYF | TGTGCCAGCAGTTCTACAGGGTATAGGACCTACGAGCAGTACTTC
TRBJ2-2 | NA | 15 | TRBV27 | TRBD2 | CASSSSSGRTGELFF | TGTGCCAGCAGCAGCTCTAGCGGGAGGACCGGGGAGCTGTTTTTT
TRBJ2-7 | few | 15 | TRBV27 | TRBD1 | CASSSPGQGAYEQYF | TGTGCCAGCAGTTCCCCGGGACAGGGGGCCTACGAGCAGTACTTC
TRBJ1-1 | NA | 15 | TRBV6-1 | NA | CASSDGAGGTPEAFF | TGTGCCAGCAGTGATGGAGCCGGGGGGACCCCTGAAGCTTTCTTT
TRBJ2-3 | NA | 15 | TRBV7-7 | TRBD2 | CASSRTSGRDDTQYF | TGTGCCAGCAGTCGGACTAGCGGGAGGGATGATACGCAGTATTTT
TRBJ1-5 | NA | 14 | TRBV29-1 | TRBD1 | CSVPGTESNQPQHF | TGCAGCGTGCCAGGGACAGAGAGCAATCAGCCCCAGCATTTT
TRBJ2-7 | NA | 14 | TRBV27 | NA | CASSFAGNSYEQYF | TGTGCCAGCAGTTTCGCAGGAAACTCCTACGAGCAGTACTTC
TRBJ2-5 | once | 13 | TRBV7-8 | NA | CASSRGGEETQYF | TGTGCCAGCAGCCGAGGAGGGGAGGAGACCCAGTACTTC
TRBJ2-4 | NA | 17 | TRBV5-1 | TRBD1 | CASSWGPGQDAKNIQYF | TGCGCCAGCAGCTGGGGTCCGGGACAGGACGCCAAAAACATTCAGTACTTC
TRBJ1-3 | NA | 14 | TRBV5-1 | NA | CASSENDSGNTIYF | TGCGCCAGCAGCGAGAACGACTCTGGAAACACCATATATTTT
TRBJ1-2 | NA | 14 | TRBV6-5 | TRBD1 | CASSIRDSGYGYTF | TGTGCCAGCAGTATCCGGGACAGTGGGTATGGCTACACCTTC
TRBJ1-1 | NA | 16 | TRBV29-1 | NA | CSVGSIRQGKGTEAFF | TGCAGCGTTGGGTCGATTCGGCAGGGGAAGGGCACTGAAGCTTTCTTT
TRBJ1-2 | NA | 13 | TRBV7-3 | NA | CASSPSGTDGYTF | TGTGCCAGCAGCCCATCCGGGACTGATGGCTACACCTTC
TRBJ1-3 | NA | 19 | TRBV5-1 | TRBD1 | CASSRRGRGKPGSGNTIYF | TGCGCCAGCAGCCGTCGGGGCAGGGGGAAGCCTGGGAGTGGAAACACCATATATTTT
TRBJ2-2 | NA | 13 | TRBV7-3 | NA | CASSPTGTGELFF | TGTGCCAGCAGCCCGACGGGCACCGGGGAGCTGTTTTTT
TRBJ2-1 | NA | 14 | TRBV15 | NA | CATSREGPYNEQFF | TGTGCCACCAGCAGAGAGGGCCCCTACAATGAGCAGTTCTTC
TRBJ2-7 | few | 14 | TRBV6-4 | TRBD2 | CASSVTSGAYEQYF | TGTGCCAGCAGTGTTACTAGCGGTGCCTACGAGCAGTACTTC
TRBJ2-7 | few | 15 | TRBV5-1 | TRBD1 | CASMPGQDISYEQYF | TGCGCCAGTATGCCTGGACAGGATATTTCCTACGAGCAGTACTTC
TRBJ2-7 | few | 15 | TRBV7-3 | TRBD2 | CASSPVGGSSYEQYF | TGTGCCAGCAGCCCCGTGGGAGGGAGCTCCTACGAGCAGTACTTC
TRBJ2-7 | NA | 12 | TRBV6-6 | NA | CASSYSGDEQYF | TGTGCCAGCAGTTACTCGGGCGACGAGCAGTACTTC
TRBJ2-5 | NA | 13 | TRBV5-1 | TRBD1 | CASSRTGAETQYF | TGCGCCAGCAGCCGGACAGGGGCAGAGACCCAGTACTTC
TRBJ2-2 | NA | 16 | TRBV2 | NA | CASSDPSVTNTGELFF | TGTGCCAGCAGCGATCCTAGCGTAACGAACACCGGGGAGCTGTTTTTT
TRBJ2-5 | once | 15 | TRBV21-1 | NA | CASGREGTGLETQYF | TGTGCCAGCGGCAGGGAAGGGACAGGGCTCGAGACCCAGTACTTC
TRBJ2-5 | once | 14 | TRBV5-4 | TRBD1 | CASSLDRGPKTQYF | TGTGCCAGCAGCTTAGACAGGGGGCCGAAGACCCAGTACTTC
TRBJ2-5 | NA | 16 | TRBV4-1 | NA | CASSRSSTVREETQYF | TGCGCCAGCAGCCGATCCTCGACAGTCCGGGAAGAGACCCAGTACTTC
TRBJ2-7 | NA | 16 | TRBV28 | TRBD2 | CASSSPAGGSGDEQYF | TGTGCCAGCTCCAGCCCCGCTGGCGGGAGTGGCGACGAGCAGTACTTC
TRBJ2-7 | NA | 14 | TRBV10-3 | TRBD1 | CAIRGDRGPNEQYF | TGTGCCATCAGGGGGGACAGGGGTCCTAACGAGCAGTACTTC
TRBJ1-2 | few | 12 | TRBV6-4 | NA | CASIRVFHGYTF | TGTGCCAGCATTCGAGTCTTTCATGGCTACACCTTC
TRBJ1-3 | NA | 16 | TRBV7-2 | NA | CASSLTGINSGNTIYF | TGTGCCAGCAGCTTAACAGGGATAAACTCTGGAAACACCATATATTTT
TRBJ2-1 | few | 12 | TRBV5-8 | TRBD2 | CASSPAGGEQFF | TGTGCCAGCAGCCCCGCGGGGGGGGAGCAGTTCTTC
TRBJ2-5 | NA | 17 | TRBV5-1 | NA | CASSLAVAEDMGETQYF | TGCGCCAGCAGCTTGGCGGTAGCGGAAGATATGGGTGAGACCCAGTACTTC
TRBJ2-3 | NA | 13 | TRBV5-5 | NA | CASSFFLTDTQYF | TGTGCCAGCAGCTTCTTCCTCACAGATACGCAGTATTTT
TRBJ2-7 | few | 14 | TRBV2 | NA | CASSDYSVTYEQYF | TGTGCCAGCAGTGATTATAGCGTCACCTACGAGCAGTACTTC
TRBJ1-4 | NA | 15 | TRBV5-1 | TRBD1 | CASSLAGTGDEKLFF | TGCGCCAGCAGCTTGGCCGGGACAGGGGATGAAAAACTGTTTTTT
TRBJ1-4 | few | 15 | TRBV6-6 | NA | CASSYPAREGEKLFF | TGTGCCAGCAGTTACCCGGCCAGGGAGGGTGAAAAACTGTTTTTT
TRBJ2-4 | NA | 14 | TRBV11-2 | NA | CASSLQGAKNIQYF | TGTGCCAGCAGCTTACAGGGGGCCAAAAACATTCAGTACTTC
TRBJ2-7 | few | 11 | TRBV30 | TRBD1 | CAWSVGTGLDF | TGTGCCTGGAGTGTGGGGACAGGGCTTGACTTC
TRBJ2-7 | NA | 12 | TRBV5-1 | NA | CASSYDSYEQYF | TGCGCCAGCAGCTATGACAGCTACGAGCAGTACTTC
TRBJ2-7 | few | 12 | TRBV29-1 | NA | CSVRGQTYEQYF | TGCAGCGTCAGGGGACAAACCTACGAGCAGTACTTC
TRBJ2-5 | NA | 16 | TRBV5-5 | TRBD2 | CASSRRLAGGPETQYF | TGTGCCAGCAGCCGTAGACTAGCGGGGGGTCCGGAGACCCAGTACTTC